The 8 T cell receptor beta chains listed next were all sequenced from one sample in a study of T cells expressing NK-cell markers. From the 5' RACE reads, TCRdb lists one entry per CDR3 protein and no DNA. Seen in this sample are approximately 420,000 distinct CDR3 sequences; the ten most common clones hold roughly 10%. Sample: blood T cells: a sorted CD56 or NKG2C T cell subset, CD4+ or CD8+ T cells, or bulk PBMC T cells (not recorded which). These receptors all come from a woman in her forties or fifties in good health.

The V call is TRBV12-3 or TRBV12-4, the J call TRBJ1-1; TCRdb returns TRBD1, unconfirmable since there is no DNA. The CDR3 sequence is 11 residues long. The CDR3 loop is CASSHGQEAFF.

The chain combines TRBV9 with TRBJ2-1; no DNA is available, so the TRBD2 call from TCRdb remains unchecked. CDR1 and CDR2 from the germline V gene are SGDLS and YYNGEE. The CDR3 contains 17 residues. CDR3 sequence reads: CASSNFLAGSPYNEQFF.

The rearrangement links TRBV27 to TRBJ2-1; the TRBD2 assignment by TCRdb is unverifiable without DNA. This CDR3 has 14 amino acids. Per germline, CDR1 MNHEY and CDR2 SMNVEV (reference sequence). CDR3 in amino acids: CASSSRGGRNEQFF.

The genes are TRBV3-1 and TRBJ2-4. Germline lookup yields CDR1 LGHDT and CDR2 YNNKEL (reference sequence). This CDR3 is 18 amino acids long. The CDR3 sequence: CASSQDFSEDGAKNIQYF.

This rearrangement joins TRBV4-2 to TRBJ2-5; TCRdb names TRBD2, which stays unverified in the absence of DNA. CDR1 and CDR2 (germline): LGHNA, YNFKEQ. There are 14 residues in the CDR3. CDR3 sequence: CASSPSGRDETQYF.

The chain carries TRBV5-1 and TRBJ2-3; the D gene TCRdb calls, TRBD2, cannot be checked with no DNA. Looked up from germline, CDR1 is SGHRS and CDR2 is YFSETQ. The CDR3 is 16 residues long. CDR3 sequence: CASSIGLAGVLDTQYF.

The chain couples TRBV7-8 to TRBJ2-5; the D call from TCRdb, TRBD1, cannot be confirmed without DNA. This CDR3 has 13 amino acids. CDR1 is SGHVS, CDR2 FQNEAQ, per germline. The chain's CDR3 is CATNTGEEETQYF.

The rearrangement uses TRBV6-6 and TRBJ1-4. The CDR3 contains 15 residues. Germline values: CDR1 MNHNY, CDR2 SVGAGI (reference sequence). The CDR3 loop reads CASSYRVTTNEKLFF.